This passage covers 23 T cell receptor beta chains from one sample sequenced in a study of blood T cell repertoires in COVID-19. Assay: immunoSEQ multiplex PCR; the TCRdb copy retains only in-frame clones and omits some. The sample carries 70,000 to 95,000 clones, 80% recorded once. The sample was peripheral blood. The source of these receptors is a woman between 35 and 50 years old with active or convalescent COVID-19.

The chain couples TRBV9 to TRBJ2-7; weak D call: TRBD2 (6 bases). The CDR3 runs to 15 residues. Per the germline V gene, CDR1 is SGDLS and CDR2 is YYNGEE. V lost 0 bases and J lost 2, with 12 bases in between. CDR3 sequence reads: CASSVDPSATYEQYF. DNA of the CDR3: TGTGCCAGCAGCGTAGATCCTAGCGCGACCTACGAGCAGTACTTC.

This clone has a handful of counts. J is TRBJ2-3 and V is TRBV7-6, with 11 bases lining up with TRBD2. The CDR3 is 18 amino acids. The germline V gene encodes CDR1 SGHVS and CDR2 FNYEAQ. The trim removed 5 bases at V and 1 base at J, leaving 11 bases unmatched. CDR3 DNA sequence: TGTGCCAGCAGCAAAGAGACTAGCGGGACGGGTGGCACAGATACGCAGTATTTT. This sequence encodes CASSKETSGTGGTDTQYF.

The gene calls are TRBV3-1 (or the pseudogene TRBV3-2) and TRBJ1-2; D is undetermined. Trimming shortened V by 4 bases and J by 7 bases, and 13 bases separated the two germline ends. Germline CDR1 is LGHDT and CDR2 is YNNKEL (reference sequence). The CDR3 is 13 amino acids. CDR3 sequence: CASSLYGLGGYTF. The CDR3 DNA is TGTGCCAGCAGCCTCTACGGACTAGGTGGCTACACCTTC.

The chain is built from TRBV9 and TRBJ2-5; possibly TRBD2 for D (5 bases). Germline CDR1 and CDR2: SGDLS and YYNGEE. V dropped 0 bases and J dropped 0 bases, with 18 bases sitting between them. The CDR3 has 18 residues. DNA of the CDR3: TGTGCCAGCAGCGTAGGGCTTTTAGGCACTAGGTACCAAGAGACCCAGTACTTC. It is translated as CASSVGLLGTRYQETQYF.

This chain joins TRBV30 and TRBJ2-3, with a weak D call TRBD2 (6 bases). Germline CDR1 and CDR2: GTSNPN and SVGIG (reference sequence). The CDR3 extends over 16 amino acids. Between the trimmed V and J ends, which lost 0 bases and 0 bases, there was a span of 13 bases. The CDR3 loop is CAWSVVWGESTDTQYF. In DNA form, the CDR3 reads TGTGCCTGGAGTGTAGTTTGGGGGGAGAGCACAGATACGCAGTATTTT.

The chain is built from TRBV28 and TRBJ1-5; 8 nucleotides align to TRBD1. Trimming at V came to 8 bases and at J to 2 bases, leaving 11 bases not matched to a gene. Germline V CDR1 and CDR2: MDHEN, SYDVKM. This CDR3 contains 16 residues. CDR3 sequence (DNA): TGTGCCAGCCTGGGGCAGGGGGCGCGCGGCAATCAGCCCCAGCATTTT. Encoded protein: CASLGQGARGNQPQHF.

The V and J genes are TRBV18 and TRBJ2-7, with 8 nucleotides matching TRBD1. Germline V gene data show CDR1 as KGHSH and CDR2 as LQKENI. The CDR3 is 16 amino acids. Trimming at V came to 3 bases and at J to 0 bases, leaving 7 bases not matched to a gene. The CDR3 here is CASSPWTGSDSYEQYF. DNA for the CDR3: TGTGCCAGCTCACCTTGGACAGGGTCCGACTCCTACGAGCAGTACTTC. The whole variable domain, filled in from reference TRBV18 and TRBJ2-7, reads NAGVMQNPRHLVRRRGQEARLRCSPMKGHSHVYWYRQLPEEGLKFMVYLQKENIIDESGMPKERFSAEFPKEGPSILRIQQVVRGDSAAYFCASSPWTGSDSYEQYFGPGTRLTVT.

The rearrangement joins TRBV6-6 to TRBJ2-7; tentatively, D is TRBD1 (6 bases). The CDR3 spans 12 residues. Trimming shortened V by 6 bases and J by 5 bases, and 11 bases separated the two germline ends. CDR1 and CDR2 from the germline V gene are MNHNY and SVGAGI (reference sequence). The CDR3 spells CASSPDRNEQYF. The CDR3 DNA reads as TGTGCCAGCAGCCCTGACAGGAACGAGCAGTACTTC.

The V gene is TRBV28, the J gene TRBJ1-5; the D gene is possibly TRBD1 (6 bases). CDR1 is MDHEN and CDR2 is SYDVKM in the germline V gene. The CDR3 loop spans 17 amino acids. V was shortened by 5 bases and J by 0 bases, with 17 bases between the two germline ends. As DNA, the CDR3 is TGTGCCAGCAGTCCAAGCCCGGACAGTCTTAGCAATCAGCCCCAGCATTTT. It yields the protein CASSPSPDSLSNQPQHF.

This clone has a single count. The CDR3 spells CASSQVGLRGNTGELFF. CDR3 DNA: TGTGCCAGCAGCCAAGTCGGTCTTCGGGGAAACACCGGGGAGCTGTTTTTT. V gene TRBV3-1 (or the pseudogene TRBV3-2) combines with J gene TRBJ2-2; D possibly corresponds to TRBD2 (5 bases). Looked up from germline, CDR1 is LGHDT and CDR2 is YNNKEL (reference sequence). CDR3 length equals 17 residues. V was shortened by 1 base and J by 2 bases, with 14 bases between the two germline ends.

The gene calls are TRBV27 and TRBJ2-7; D is unclear. With 0 bases removed from V and 0 bases from J, the gap between germline ends came to 6 bases. The CDR3 runs 14 residues. Germline CDR1 is MNHEY and CDR2 is SMNVEV (reference sequence). CDR3 bases: TGTGCCAGCAGTTTATCCTACTTCTCCTACGAGCAGTACTTC. Translated, it gives CASSLSYFSYEQYF.

CDR3 sequence (DNA): TGTGCCAGCAGTGAAGCGTGGGGAACGGGATATGGCTACACCTTC. Its translation is CASSEAWGTGYGYTF. This chain links TRBV6-1 with TRBJ1-2; D is ambiguous. Trimming shortened V by 0 bases and J by 5 bases, and 13 bases separated the two germline ends. The CDR3 is 15 amino acids. CDR1 is MNHNS and CDR2 is SASEGT in the germline V gene.

This clone was recorded once. The chain joins TRBV24-1 to TRBJ1-2; the D gene is possibly TRBD1 (5 bases). The CDR3 loop spans 15 amino acids. Germline-derived CDR1 and CDR2 are KGHDR and SFDVKD. V lost 4 bases and J lost 5, with 16 bases in between. The CDR3 is CATSDSSGGGYGYTF. The DNA of the CDR3 is TGTGCCACCAGTGACTCGTCCGGGGGAGGATATGGCTACACCTTC.

This clone came up a few times. This chain uses TRBV5-6 with TRBJ2-7, with TRBD2 identical over 13 bases. The CDR3 has 16 amino acids. The trim removed 3 bases at V and 3 bases at J, leaving 6 bases unmatched. Germline CDR1 and CDR2: SGHDT and YYEEEE. Here the CDR3 DNA reads TGTGCCAGCAGCTCTTTGACTAGCGGGAGGTACTACGAGCAGTACTTC. It codes for CASSSLTSGRYYEQYF.

The chain links TRBV27 to TRBJ2-3; D may be TRBD2 (6 bases). With 1 base removed from V and 2 bases from J, the gap between germline ends came to 10 bases. Germline CDR1 and CDR2: MNHEY and SMNVEV (reference sequence). The CDR3 consists of 15 residues. CDR3 sequence: CASSLFRTTTDTQYF. CDR3 sequence (DNA): TGTGCCAGCAGTTTATTCCGGACTACCACAGATACGCAGTATTTT.

This clone has just one count. The rearrangement links TRBV5-6 to TRBJ1-5; TRBD1 aligns across 8 bases. Germline assignment: CDR1 SGHDT and CDR2 YYEEEE. The V segment lost 1 base and the J segment 2 bases; nucleotides outside the gene matches: 8. CDR3 size: 17 residues. CDR3 DNA: TGTGCCAGCAGCTTGAGGTCAGGGGGCGCGGGCAATCAGCCCCAGCATTTT. It yields the protein CASSLRSGGAGNQPQHF.

The genes are TRBV28 and TRBJ1-2; 7 bases agree with TRBD1. The V and J ends lost 7 bases and 2 bases, in that order; junction bases with no gene match: 4. There are 13 residues in the CDR3. The germline gives CDR1 MDHEN, CDR2 SYDVKM. The CDR3, as DNA: TGTGCCAGCAATTGGGGACAGAACTATGGCTACACCTTC. Its translation: CASNWGQNYGYTF.

This chain uses TRBV20-1 with TRBJ1-6; no clear D gene. Germline assignment: CDR1 DFQATT and CDR2 SNEGSKA (reference sequence). The CDR3 extends over 13 amino acids. V lost 3 bases, J lost 8 bases, and 11 bases lay in between. CDR3 sequence (DNA): TGCAGTGCTAGTGAGGCTCGGGATTCACCCCTCCACTTT. This gives the protein CSASEARDSPLHF.

This chain connects TRBV7-7 to TRBJ2-2; D is perhaps TRBD1 (6 bases). Germline V gene data show CDR1 as SSHAT and CDR2 as FNYEAQ (reference sequence). Trimming took 2 bases from V and 7 from J, leaving 29 bases between them. The CDR3 has 20 residues. The CDR3, as DNA: TGTGCCAGCAGCTTATCCCCTCCGGGACACCTTTCCCCCGGTTTCGGGGAGCTGTTTTTT. Translation gives CASSLSPPGHLSPGFGELFF.

The chain has TRBV7-2 and TRBJ2-2, with TRBD1 matching 8 bases. The CDR3 extends over 17 amino acids. Trimming cost V 5 bases and J 8 bases; bases outside gene matches: 16. Germline V CDR1 and CDR2: SGHTA, FQGNSA. CDR3 sequence reads: CASSHIPGQVSQGELFF. The DNA of the CDR3 is TGTGCCAGCAGCCATATCCCGGGACAGGTTTCTCAAGGGGAGCTGTTTTTT.

V usage is TRBV10-2 and J usage is TRBJ2-3; 12 positions agree with TRBD2. Germline V gives CDR1 WSHSY, CDR2 SAAADI. The CDR3 length is 16 residues. V dropped 6 bases and J dropped 0; count of bases not matched to a gene: 4. CDR3 sequence (DNA): TGCGCCAGCAGCGGGACTAGCGGGTCTAGCACAGATACGCAGTATTTT. Its translation: CASSGTSGSSTDTQYF.

The V gene is TRBV20-1, the J gene TRBJ1-5; D unclear. Germline lookup yields CDR1 DFQATT and CDR2 SNEGSKA (reference sequence). V lost 3 bases, J lost 3 bases, and 12 bases lay in between. There are 14 residues in the CDR3. This chain's CDR3 is CSASNLQDNQPQHF. The CDR3 bases are TGCAGTGCTAGTAACCTTCAGGACAATCAGCCCCAGCATTTT.

This clone showed up just a few times. The rearrangement links TRBV18 to TRBJ2-3; a weak D match, TRBD2 (6 bases). Trimming shortened V by 2 bases and J by 0 bases, and 12 bases separated the two germline ends. The CDR3 runs 16 residues. Germline CDR1 is KGHSH and CDR2 is LQKENI. The CDR3 region is CASSPEFGTSTDTQYF. The CDR3 DNA reads as TGTGCCAGCTCACCAGAATTTGGGACTAGCACAGATACGCAGTATTTT. The full variable domain, its missing parts supplied by reference TRBV18 and TRBJ2-3, is NAGVMQNPRHLVRRRGQEARLRCSPMKGHSHVYWYRQLPEEGLKFMVYLQKENIIDESGMPKERFSAEFPKEGPSILRIQQVVRGDSAAYFCASSPEFGTSTDTQYFGPGTRLTVL.